The subject of this entry is one T cell receptor (beta chain). The clone's antigen remains unknown. No base qualities exist here, and no much larger clone lies one base off it. The junction shows trimming of 2 bases on V and 6 bases on J, and the gene matches do not reach 8 bases of it. The CDR3 spans 15 residues, from the cysteine through the phenylalanine. Only CDR3 DNA remains: 45 bases, in frame from the first base. CDR1 and CDR2 are drawn from the germline V gene (reference sequence): LNHDA, SQIVND. This entry belongs to a study of T cells after posttransplantation cyclophosphamide (dated by TCRdb to about 2016). For context, the study as a whole: The study tracked T cell repertoire reconstitution by TRB sequencing after myeloablative bone marrow transplantation using posttransplantation cyclophosphamide as GVHD prophylaxis. Blood from every one of the 30 to 35 PTCy patients who had 1-year posttransplant specimens underwent TRB sequencing. TRA and TRB clonality were tightly correlated in eight to ten samples, so subsequent TCR analyses focused on TRB only. TRB sequencing was also done on up to 3 additional blood samples from 2 to 5.2 years after transplant in 3 patients, and on pretransplant blood from 4 patients. Antigen receptor sequencing covered samples from a few dozen PTCy-treated patients and about 17 of their related bone marrow donors. Public TRB sequences were checked against a database of over 3,500 sequences associated with responses to pathogens, tumor antigens, self-antigens and alloantigens.

Genomic DNA was the input for TRB sequencing, which was run either with the immunoSEQ assay at survey resolution or with the hsTCRB kit. Under the source paper's analysis protocol: The immunoSEQ software handled the initial read processing, while the LymphoSeq R package was used for the repertoire analyses. Clonality was computed as 1 minus normalized Shannon entropy; Gini coefficient was also calculated for each TRB dataset. Phenotypes of unsorted samples were inferred by mapping TRB sequences from sorted subsets of the recipient or donor onto unsorted samples of the same recipient. This is the immuneACCESS table as TCRdb keeps it, with only in-frame sequences that have V and J called. A part of the clones is gone; compared with another copy, unresolved V genes explain less than half, and the rest is unexplained. D and trimming come from the DNA, and the V and J calls and clone size come from that table. This sample holds thousands of clones; approximately 98% were observed only once. 0.5% of the sample goes to the ten largest clones.

Peripheral blood samples were provided by related bone marrow donors on the day of marrow donation. Viable CD3+CD4+ or CD3+CD8+ cells that were CCR7+CD45RA+CD45RO-CD95-CD27+CD28+ were defined as naive T cells. Mononuclear cells from peripheral blood and bone marrow were separated by Ficoll-Hypaque density centrifugation and then cryopreserved. FACS on a FACSAria II was used to sort CD4+ and CD8+ T cells, including the naive and memory subsets. Points the paper makes about the study in general: The TRB repertoires of T cells infiltrating skin or the GI tract showed only limited overlap with the TRB repertoires found in blood. Across 45 to 50 patients, TRB clonality was highly associated with recipient CMV seropositivity and CMV reactivation, and PTCy diversity was similar to diversity in CNI/methotrexate controls. At 1-2 months, donor-recipient similarity was low but rose over the first year, and the later blood repertoires were often dominated by donor CD8+ memory clones.

The sequence derives from a woman aged 25-40 years in good health and a related stem cell transplant donor. Sequencing used naive CD8+ T cells sorted from PBMCs. The chain is made from TRBV19 and TRBJ2-7, with TRBD2 matching 9 junction bases. The DNA sequence is TGTGCCAGTAGTATAACGGCGGGGGGGCTCTCCGAGCAGTACTTC. Translated, it gives CASSITAGGLSEQYF.